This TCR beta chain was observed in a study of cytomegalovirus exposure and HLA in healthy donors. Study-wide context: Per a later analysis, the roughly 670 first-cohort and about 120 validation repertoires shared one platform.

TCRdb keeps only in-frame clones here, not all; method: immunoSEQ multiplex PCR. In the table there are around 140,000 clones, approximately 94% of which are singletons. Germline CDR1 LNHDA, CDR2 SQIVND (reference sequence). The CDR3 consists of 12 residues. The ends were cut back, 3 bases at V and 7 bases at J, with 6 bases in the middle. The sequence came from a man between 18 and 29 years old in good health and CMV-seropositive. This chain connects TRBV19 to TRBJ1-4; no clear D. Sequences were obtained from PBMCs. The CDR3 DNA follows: TGTGCCAGTAGTATTATCGGTGAAAAACTGTTTTTT. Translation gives CASSIIGEKLFF.